This T cell receptor beta chain was retrieved from a study of shared clonotypes between healthy human individuals. Regarding the study as a whole: About 5% of naive CD4 clonotypes were common to a handful of donors. Having only a few donors restricted how much genetic and exposure-history diversity was captured.

Assay: immunoSEQ multiplex PCR; the TCRdb copy retains only in-frame clones and omits some. This repertoire shows 2 million to 2.5 million clones, 90% to 95% found once; its top ten account for about 0.37%. Notes on this clone: What it binds is not known.

CD45RA-negative memory and CD45RA+ naive subsets were split from the CD4+ cells. Material for sequencing was naive CD4+ T cells from PBMCs. Specified subset: CD45RA+ positively selected. The receptor's source is a man in his late teens or twenties in good health. Some clones in this sample may be carry-over from other donors' samples.

For the CDR3, the DNA is TGTGCCAGTAGTATTGATTTTCGTCTTAGTCCTTACAATGAGCAGTTCTTC. Residues: CASSIDFRLSPYNEQFF. This chain links TRBV19 with TRBJ2-1, with D hard to call. Trimming took off 3 bases at V and 4 bases at J, with 19 bases between the two ends. CDR1 and CDR2 (germline): LNHDA, SQIVND (reference sequence). The CDR3 is made up of 17 amino acids.